The source of this T cell receptor beta chain is a study of radiotherapy plus CTLA-4 blockade in lung cancer (dated by TCRdb to the late 2010s). Background on the whole study: Among the enrolled patients, about 20% had an objective response, and less than 40% reached disease control.

Paper-wide results and their limitations: The strongest predictors of response, as reported, were early dynamic changes in blood T cell clones along with a rise in serum interferon-beta after radiation. TCR clones derived from tumors expanded in peripheral blood after treatment with radiotherapy and ipilimumab.

The CDR3 runs 12 amino acids, cysteine and phenylalanine included. Here the CDR3 DNA is all that survives: 36 bases in frame from base 1. The study evaluated CTLA-4 blockade (ipilimumab) given together with focal radiation therapy in patients who had chemo-refractory metastatic non-small-cell lung cancer. With respect to this clone: It has no known antigen specificity. No qualities accompany the bases; no much larger clone lies one base away.

The protocol used for the library was the immunoSEQ multiplex PCR assay. TCRdb provides this immuneACCESS table in a form limited to in-frame rearrangements. Some clones are lacking; in checked studies, under half of them reflect an unresolved V gene, and why the rest are absent is not known. For this sample there are 120,000 or so clones; 85% to 90% appear just once. Under 8% of the sample lies in the top ten. The chain was built from TRBV21-1 and TRBJ1-1. TRBV21-1 is tagged as a pseudogene. The material was peripheral blood, obtained from a patient treated with radiotherapy plus ipilimumab. The TCR originated in a human donor with non-small cell lung cancer that progressed on radiotherapy plus ipilimumab. The nucleotides read TGTGCCAGCAGCAGAAAGGACACTGAAGCTTTCTTT. The resulting protein is CASSRKDTEAFF.